This T cell receptor beta chain was sequenced for a study of PD-1 blockade in classical Hodgkin lymphoma. Sequencing was performed with immunoSEQ multiplex PCR; in TCRdb, only in-frame clones are kept and a portion is missing. Found here are about 35,000 clones, 80% to 95% of them singletons; the top ten hold about 0.24%. The ends lost 4 bases at V and 5 bases at J; junction bases unmatched: 8. Germline V CDR1 and CDR2: SGHKS, YYEKEE (reference sequence). This CDR3 is 15 amino acids long. Every patient experienced relapse after autologous stem cell transplantation, and brentuximab vedotin exposure varied. Magnetic negative selection served to purify CD4+ T cells out of PBMCs that had been thawed. The count of this clone is one.

The sequence came from a human donor with classical Hodgkin lymphoma. J is TRBJ1-4 and V is TRBV5-5; 7 bases agree with TRBD1. The sample was CD4+ T cells from blood, taken at baseline. CDR3 amino acids: CASSPGTVPNEKLFF. CDR3 nucleotides: TGTGCCAGCAGCCCGGGGACAGTCCCAAATGAAAAACTGTTTTTT.